Listed below are T cell receptor beta chains from one sample, sequenced in a study of shared clonotypes between healthy human individuals. Clones were sequenced by immunoSEQ multiplex PCR, and TCRdb holds only the in-frame ones, with some missing. The table lists roughly 2,500,000 clones, approximately 93% of them singletons. Sequenced: naive CD4+ T cells from PBMCs. These receptors were collected from a man aged 18 to 29 in good health. Some clones in this sample may be carry-over from other donors' samples. The CDR3 runs from the conserved cysteine through the conserved F or W. D genes are given only for firm matches. Some rows mark clone size as missing; the rest say once, few, many or name a class of expanded clone.

v_call: TRBV30; j_call: TRBJ2-5; d_call: .; clone_size: .; cdr3_nt: TGTGCCTGGAGTCGACTAGTCCAAGAGACCCAGTACTTC; cdr3_aa: CAWSRLVQETQYF
v_call: TRBV14; j_call: TRBJ1-3; d_call: .; clone_size: .; cdr3_nt: TGTGCCAGCAGCCAAGATCCCAGGGACCGTAACACCATATATTTT; cdr3_aa: CASSQDPRDRNTIYF
v_call: TRBV19; j_call: TRBJ2-2; d_call: .; clone_size: few; cdr3_nt: TGTGCCAGTAGTATAGTGGTTGCCGGGGAGCTGTTTTTT; cdr3_aa: CASSIVVAGELFF
v_call: TRBV10-3; j_call: TRBJ2-1; d_call: TRBD2; clone_size: .; cdr3_nt: TGTGCCATCAGTGGGGGGGGACTAGCGAGGAATGAGCAGTTCTTC; cdr3_aa: CAISGGGLARNEQFF
v_call: TRBV9; j_call: TRBJ1-4; d_call: TRBD1; clone_size: .; cdr3_nt: TGTGCCAGCAGCTCAGGGGGCGCAGGTGAAAAACTGTTTTTT; cdr3_aa: CASSSGGAGEKLFF
v_call: TRBV18; j_call: TRBJ2-2; d_call: .; clone_size: .; cdr3_nt: TGTGCCAGCTCACCATTGGGGTTATGGACCGGGGAGCTGTTTTTT; cdr3_aa: CASSPLGLWTGELFF
v_call: TRBV7-3; j_call: TRBJ1-2; d_call: TRBD1; clone_size: .; cdr3_nt: TGTGCCAGCAGCCCCTCCGGGACAGGGATCTATGGCTACACCTTC; cdr3_aa: CASSPSGTGIYGYTF
v_call: TRBV10-3; j_call: TRBJ2-5; d_call: .; clone_size: .; cdr3_nt: TGTGCCATCAGCCCAAGGGGGGCGGAAGAGACCCAGTACTTC; cdr3_aa: CAISPRGAEETQYF
v_call: TRBV18; j_call: TRBJ1-2; d_call: .; clone_size: once; cdr3_nt: TGTGCCAGCTCACCAGGATTGGGGGGTGCCTATGGCTACACCTTC; cdr3_aa: CASSPGLGGAYGYTF
v_call: TRBV6-5; j_call: TRBJ1-5; d_call: TRBD1; clone_size: .; cdr3_nt: TGTGCCAGCAGTTACCGCTCAGGGGGTCATCAGCCCCAGCATTTT; cdr3_aa: CASSYRSGGHQPQHF
v_call: TRBV7-9; j_call: TRBJ2-2; d_call: .; clone_size: .; cdr3_nt: TGTGCCAGCAGCTCCCGCCGGGACCCAAGCTCGAACACCGGGGAGCTGTTTTTT; cdr3_aa: CASSSRRDPSSNTGELFF
v_call: TRBV21-1; j_call: TRBJ2-1; d_call: .; clone_size: .; cdr3_nt: TGTGCCAGCAGCATACTACTGACAGGACCCGCCGACAATGAGCAGTTCTTC; cdr3_aa: CASSILLTGPADNEQFF
v_call: TRBV28; j_call: TRBJ2-5; d_call: .; clone_size: .; cdr3_nt: TGTGCCAGTGAGGACAGACCCGAAGAGACCCAGTACTTC; cdr3_aa: CASEDRPEETQYF
v_call: TRBV7-8; j_call: TRBJ2-2; d_call: TRBD2; clone_size: .; cdr3_nt: TGTGCCAGCAGCTTAGCCAGACAGGTTGGACTAGCGGGAAGAGACACCGGGGAGCTGTTTTTT; cdr3_aa: CASSLARQVGLAGRDTGELFF
v_call: TRBV5-4; j_call: TRBJ2-1; d_call: .; clone_size: .; cdr3_nt: TGTGCCAGCAGCTTGGAGACAGACAATGAGCAGTTCTTC; cdr3_aa: CASSLETDNEQFF
v_call: TRBV7-7; j_call: TRBJ2-2; d_call: TRBD1; clone_size: .; cdr3_nt: TGTGCCAGCAGCGGCAGCCTAGGGACAGCGAACACCGGGGAGCTGTTTTTT; cdr3_aa: CASSGSLGTANTGELFF
v_call: TRBV7-8; j_call: TRBJ2-7; d_call: .; clone_size: .; cdr3_nt: TGTGCCAGCAGCTTAGTGGGAACCTACGAGCAGTACTTC; cdr3_aa: CASSLVGTYEQYF
v_call: TRBV5-4; j_call: TRBJ1-6; d_call: .; clone_size: once; cdr3_nt: TGTGCCAGCAGCTCAGGAGCGGCTTCACCCCTCCACTTT; cdr3_aa: CASSSGAASPLHF
v_call: TRBV5-1; j_call: TRBJ2-5; d_call: TRBD2; clone_size: .; cdr3_nt: TGCGCCAGCAGTCGGGACGTGGGGGGGACCGAGACCCAGTACTTC; cdr3_aa: CASSRDVGGTETQYF
v_call: TRBV19; j_call: TRBJ2-7; d_call: .; clone_size: .; cdr3_nt: TGTGCCACTCGGGGGGACAGAGCCAACTCCTACGAGCAGTACTTC; cdr3_aa: CATRGDRANSYEQYF
v_call: TRBV7-3; j_call: TRBJ2-1; d_call: TRBD2; clone_size: .; cdr3_nt: TGTGCCAGCAGCGTAGGACTAGTCAGCGAGCAGTTCTTC; cdr3_aa: CASSVGLVSEQFF
v_call: TRBV28; j_call: TRBJ1-5; d_call: .; clone_size: .; cdr3_nt: TGTGCCAGCAGTTTATCGAAAAGTCAGCCCCAGCATTTT; cdr3_aa: CASSLSKSQPQHF
v_call: TRBV7-3; j_call: TRBJ2-7; d_call: TRBD1; clone_size: .; cdr3_nt: TGTGCCAGCAGCAAACAGGGGTTCGACGAGCAGTACTTC; cdr3_aa: CASSKQGFDEQYF
v_call: TRBV5-1; j_call: TRBJ2-6; d_call: TRBD1; clone_size: .; cdr3_nt: TGCGCCAGCAGACGGACAGGGCTTGGCGGGGCCAACGTCCTGACTTTC; cdr3_aa: CASRRTGLGGANVLTF
v_call: TRBV7-2; j_call: TRBJ1-6; d_call: .; clone_size: .; cdr3_nt: TGTGCCAGCAGCTTAGCCCCGGGGCTCAATAATTCACCCCTCCACTTT; cdr3_aa: CASSLAPGLNNSPLHF
v_call: TRBV7-8; j_call: TRBJ2-3; d_call: .; clone_size: .; cdr3_nt: TGTGCCAGCAGCTTAGCGCTTGGGAATACGCAGTATTTT; cdr3_aa: CASSLALGNTQYF
v_call: TRBV29-1; j_call: TRBJ2-1; d_call: TRBD1; clone_size: .; cdr3_nt: TGCAGCGTTGAAGAAACAGGGGGCGCTCGGAATGAGCAGTTCTTC; cdr3_aa: CSVEETGGARNEQFF
v_call: TRBV6-6; j_call: TRBJ1-3; d_call: TRBD1; clone_size: .; cdr3_nt: TGTGCCAGCAGTTATCCCACAGGGGGCTCTGGAAACACCATATATTTT; cdr3_aa: CASSYPTGGSGNTIYF
v_call: TRBV7-2; j_call: TRBJ1-1; d_call: TRBD1; clone_size: .; cdr3_nt: TGTGCCAGCAGCACCCAGGACAGGGCCGAAGCTTTCTTT; cdr3_aa: CASSTQDRAEAFF
v_call: TRBV30; j_call: TRBJ2-1; d_call: .; clone_size: once; cdr3_nt: TGTGCCTGGAGTGACGACAGCTACAATGAGCAGTTCTTC; cdr3_aa: CAWSDDSYNEQFF
v_call: TRBV6-1; j_call: TRBJ2-7; d_call: TRBD1; clone_size: .; cdr3_nt: TGTGCCAGCAGGGGACAGGAGATCTTTCGGGAGCAGTACTTC; cdr3_aa: CASRGQEIFREQYF
v_call: TRBV5-3; j_call: TRBJ2-4; d_call: TRBD1; clone_size: .; cdr3_nt: TGTGCCAGAAGCCGTATCTCGACAGGGGCATCCAAAAACATTCAGTACTTC; cdr3_aa: CARSRISTGASKNIQYF
v_call: TRBV5-1; j_call: TRBJ2-2; d_call: .; clone_size: .; cdr3_nt: TGCGCCAGCAGCTTGGGCATAAGGGGTACGAACACCGGGGAGCTGTTTTTT; cdr3_aa: CASSLGIRGTNTGELFF
v_call: TRBV18; j_call: TRBJ2-5; d_call: .; clone_size: .; cdr3_nt: TGTGCCAGCTCACCCGGAGGGGGCGGGAGCGAGACCCAGTACTTC; cdr3_aa: CASSPGGGGSETQYF
v_call: TRBV5-1; j_call: TRBJ1-5; d_call: .; clone_size: .; cdr3_nt: TGCGCCAGCAGCTTGTTCGGGTCGCAGCCCCAGCATTTT; cdr3_aa: CASSLFGSQPQHF
v_call: TRBV5-1; j_call: TRBJ2-1; d_call: .; clone_size: .; cdr3_nt: TGCGCCAGCAGCTTGACAGGGAAGTTAGGGAATGAGCAGTTCTTC; cdr3_aa: CASSLTGKLGNEQFF
v_call: TRBV6-6; j_call: TRBJ1-5; d_call: .; clone_size: .; cdr3_nt: TGTGCCAGCACTTTACAGGCGGGTCAGCCCCAGCATTTT; cdr3_aa: CASTLQAGQPQHF
v_call: TRBV5-6; j_call: TRBJ1-2; d_call: .; clone_size: .; cdr3_nt: TGTGCCAGCAGCCCGGACAGCGTGAAGGGCTACACCTTC; cdr3_aa: CASSPDSVKGYTF
v_call: TRBV25-1; j_call: TRBJ1-2; d_call: .; clone_size: .; cdr3_nt: TGTGCCAGCAGTGGTGCCGGGGGAAACGGCTACACCTTC; cdr3_aa: CASSGAGGNGYTF
v_call: TRBV5-1; j_call: TRBJ2-7; d_call: .; clone_size: .; cdr3_nt: TGCGCCAGCAGCTATGGAATGGGCGAGCAGTACTTC; cdr3_aa: CASSYGMGEQYF